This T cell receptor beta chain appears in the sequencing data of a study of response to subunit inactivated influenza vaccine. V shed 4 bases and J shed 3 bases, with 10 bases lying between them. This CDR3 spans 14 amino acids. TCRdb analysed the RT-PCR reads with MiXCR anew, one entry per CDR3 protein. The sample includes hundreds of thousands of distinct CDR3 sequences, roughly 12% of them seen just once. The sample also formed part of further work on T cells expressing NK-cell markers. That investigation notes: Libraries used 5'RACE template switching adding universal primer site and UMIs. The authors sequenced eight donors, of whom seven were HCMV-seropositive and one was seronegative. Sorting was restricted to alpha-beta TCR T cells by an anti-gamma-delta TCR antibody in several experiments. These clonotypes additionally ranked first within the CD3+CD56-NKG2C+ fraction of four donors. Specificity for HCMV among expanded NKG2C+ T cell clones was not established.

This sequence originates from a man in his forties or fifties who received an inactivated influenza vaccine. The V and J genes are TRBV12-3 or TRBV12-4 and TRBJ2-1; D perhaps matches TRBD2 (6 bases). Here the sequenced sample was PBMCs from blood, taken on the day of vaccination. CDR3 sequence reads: CASSSRESYNEQFF. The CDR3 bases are TGTGCCAGCAGTTCCCGGGAGAGCTACAATGAGCAGTTCTTC.